Sequencing of this TCR beta chain was carried out in a study of cytomegalovirus exposure and HLA in healthy donors. As to this clone: The antigen is unknown.

Broader study findings: Prior analysis indicated that the majority of TCR beta V segments exhibited productivity approximately 87% or approximately 30% of the time. Across donors, most TCRs were seen rarely, yet some public ones were widespread. A classifier reportedly called cytomegalovirus status with high sensitivity and specificity.

Primers included in the PCR were 60 Vbeta and 13 Jbeta primers. Some clones are missing from TCRdb's copy, which holds only in-frame ones; the method was immunoSEQ multiplex PCR. The sample includes 200,000 to 300,000 clones, about four fifths of them seen just once. The germline V gene has CDR1 MNHEY and CDR2 SVGAGI. The CDR3 is made up of 15 amino acids. V lost 4 bases to trimming and J lost 8 bases; unmatched junction nucleotides: 9. As for the donors, each was a healthy bone marrow donor. This rearrangement joins TRBV6-5 to TRBJ1-4; 8 nucleotides agree with TRBD1. This receptor was identified in a woman in her thirties or forties in good health and CMV-seropositive. Sequencing was carried out using PBMCs. CDR3 DNA: TGTGCCAGCAGTTCTACCGGGACAGGATGGGAAAAACTGTTTTTT. Protein product: CASSSTGTGWEKLFF.